A single T cell receptor (beta chain) is shown here with its context. Authors' analysis steps: The assay estimated nucleated cells by amplifying reference gene primers. Sequenced by immunoSEQ multiplex PCR; TCRdb stores in-frame clones only, minus some. The V and J calls and the clone size are those of that table, but D and trimming were determined from the DNA. Of around 100,000 clones listed, 90% to 95% are singletons. The sample originates from a study of blood T cell repertoires in COVID-19. Study in general: Samples taken during acute and convalescent COVID-19 were collected in the United States, Italy and Spain.

The CDR3 is 20 residues long. The trim removed 0 bases at V and 7 bases at J, leaving 17 bases unmatched. Germline assignment: CDR1 LGHDT and CDR2 YNNKEL (reference sequence). The sample was peripheral blood. The receptor comes from a human donor with active COVID-19. The donor label of this sample is uncertain. This chain links TRBV3-1 (or the pseudogene TRBV3-2) with TRBJ2-3, with TRBD2 matching 12 bases. CDR3: CASSQDRTSGGFKGANTQYF. CDR3 nucleotide sequence: TGTGCCAGCAGCCAAGATCGTACTAGCGGGGGGTTTAAGGGGGCAAATACGCAGTATTTT.